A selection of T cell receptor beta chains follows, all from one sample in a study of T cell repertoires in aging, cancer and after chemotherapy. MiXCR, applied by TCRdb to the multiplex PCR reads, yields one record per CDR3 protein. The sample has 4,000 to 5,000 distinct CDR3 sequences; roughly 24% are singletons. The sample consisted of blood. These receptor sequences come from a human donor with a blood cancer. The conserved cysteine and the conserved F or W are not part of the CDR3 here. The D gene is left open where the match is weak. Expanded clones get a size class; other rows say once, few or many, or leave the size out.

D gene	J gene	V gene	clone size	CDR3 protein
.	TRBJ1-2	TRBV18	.	ASSLRIQGSNYGYT
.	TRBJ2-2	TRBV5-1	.	ASSPMGPNTGELF
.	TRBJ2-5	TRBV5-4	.	ASSPNRGRETQY
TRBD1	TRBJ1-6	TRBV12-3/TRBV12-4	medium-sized	ASSPGTADNSPLH
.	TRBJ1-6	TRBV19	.	ASNYEGGSPLH
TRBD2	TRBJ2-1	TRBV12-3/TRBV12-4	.	ASIYPGGRAGGQF
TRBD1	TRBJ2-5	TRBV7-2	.	ASSWDRGVETQY
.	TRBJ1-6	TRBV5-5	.	ASSPDAESYNSPLH
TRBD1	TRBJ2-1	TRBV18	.	ASSSDRGRAGYEQF
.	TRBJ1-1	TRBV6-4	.	ASSERENTEAF
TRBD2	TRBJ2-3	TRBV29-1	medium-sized	SVEQGLAGGPGTDTQY
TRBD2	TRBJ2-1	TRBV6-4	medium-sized	ASSPSELAGYNEQF
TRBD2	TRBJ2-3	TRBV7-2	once	ASSRTGTSVIVQY
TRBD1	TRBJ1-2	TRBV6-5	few	ASRTGSSGYT
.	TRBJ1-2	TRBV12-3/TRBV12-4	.	ASSFQSYGYT
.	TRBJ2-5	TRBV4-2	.	ASSRQDTQY